This TCR beta chain was captured by sequencing in a study of blood T cell repertoires in COVID-19 (TCRdb year 2020). About the investigation overall: Samples from collaborators originated in the United States, Italy and Spain and spanned both the acute and convalescent phases of COVID-19. Nearly every sample came with metadata listing a de-identified subject ID, COVID-19 status, age in years and sex. Where available, HLA class I and class II types were obtained from metadata supplied by the sample provider rather than from assay-based typing. Samples came from the ongoing ImmuneRACE study (first 160 participants) plus 1,254 subjects from 6 global collaborators. The prospective study material was composed of cDNA or gDNA derived from T cells, B-cell-depleted T cells, or PBMCs. Subjects who had been exposed to COVID-19, were actively infected with it, or had recovered from it provided the deeply sampled blood TCRbeta repertoires that made up the dataset. A freely available public database, intended as a resource for researchers studying the immune response to SARS-CoV-2, is where the repertoires were released.

In Seattle, one collaborating source enrolled patients while the infection was active and tracked those patients longitudinally over the course of disease. The collaborating institutions used their own protocols to collect whole blood in K2EDTA tubes. For TCRbeta analysis, collaborators shipped samples in one of three forms: frozen whole blood, isolated PBMCs, or DNA extracted from either of those sample types. The germline V end is reduced by 4 bases and the J end by 4 bases; junction bases left unmatched: 8. CDR1 and CDR2 were assigned from the germline V gene as MDHEN and SYDVKM. Counted from cysteine to phenylalanine, this CDR3 has 16 amino acids. Just the 48-base CDR3 DNA is kept, in frame starting at base 1. Study-wide findings and limitations: The amount of clinical and demographic metadata varied by source and participant and was provided uncurated.

TCRbeta CDR3 regions were amplified from genomic DNA by means of the immunoSEQ Assay, a bias-controlled multiplex PCR. The original pipeline was this. The number of nucleated cells in each sample was estimated from the amplification of reference gene primers within the assay. To quantify the absolute abundance of each unique TCRbeta CDR3 rearrangement, sequence reads were collapsed and filtered. For each sample, productive Simpson clonality was calculated as the square root of Simpson's diversity index across productive rearrangements. The clones in this table, taken by TCRdb from immuneACCESS, are in-frame only. Not every clone is retained; where verified, under half of the shortfall comes from an unresolved V gene, and the cause of the rest is unknown. The DNA was the basis for D and trimming; V, J and clone size are from that table. The sample table lists under 200,000 clones, around 87% of them with a count of one. Together, the top ten hold around a tenth of the sample.

As for this clone: What this receptor recognizes is not known. Base qualities were left out, and no much larger clone turns up one base away.

The rearranged segments are TRBV28 and TRBJ1-5, with 9 central nucleotides matching TRBD1. The TCR originated in a woman between 70 and 85 years old with COVID-19, enrolled during active disease. The sequencing sample was made of peripheral blood. The nucleotide sequence is given as TGTGCCAGCAGTTCGACCGGGACAGGGCCTAATCAGCCCCAGCATTTT. Translation gives CASSSTGTGPNQPQHF.